These 28 T cell receptor beta chains came from one sample sequenced in a study of blood T cell repertoires in COVID-19 (dated by TCRdb to the early 2020s). Library construction relied on the immunoSEQ multiplex PCR assay. As stored in TCRdb, this immuneACCESS dataset retains in-frame rearrangements with V and J assigned. A fraction of the clones does not appear; measured against another copy, unresolved V genes explain less than half of the discrepancy, and the remainder lacks a known reason. In this sample the table shows roughly 90,000 clones, roughly 83% of which occur a single time. The biggest ten clones account for around a quarter of the sample. The sequenced sample was peripheral blood. These receptors came from a human donor in a cohort sampled during active COVID-19.

This clone was found once. The chain employs TRBV29-1 and TRBJ2-3, with TRBD2 matching 8 bases. Germline CDR1 SQVTM, CDR2 ANQGSEA. After removal of 1 base from V and 1 base from J, the junction contained 13 bases not matched to a gene. The CDR3 sequence is 18 residues long. Here the CDR3 DNA reads TGCAGCGTTGAAGGTTCGACTAGCGTGTTACCTCGCACAGATACGCAGTATTTT. It specifies CSVEGSTSVLPRTDTQYF.

V usage is TRBV4-1 and J usage is TRBJ2-3, with D possibly being TRBD2 (6 bases). The CDR3 is 14 amino acids. Between the trimmed V and J ends, which lost 0 bases and 2 bases, there was a span of 6 bases. Germline assignment: CDR1 MGHRA and CDR2 YSYEKL. For the CDR3, the DNA is TGCGCCAGCAGCCAAGAGCGGGACACAGATACGCAGTATTTT. It yields the protein CASSQERDTDTQYF.

This clone was recorded once. The chain joins TRBV4-1 to TRBJ2-3; D is undetermined. Germline V CDR1 and CDR2: MGHRA, YSYEKL. V lost 0 bases and J 5 bases, leaving 12 bases between the germline ends. There are 15 residues in the CDR3. CDR3 region: CASSQDLAVIDTQYF. In nucleotides, the CDR3 is TGCGCCAGCAGCCAAGATCTGGCAGTGATAGATACGCAGTATTTT.

This clone showed up just once. V and J are TRBV7-8 and TRBJ2-2; D is ambiguous. Trimming took off 0 bases at V and 4 bases at J, with 9 bases between the two ends. This CDR3 spans 15 amino acids. Germline CDR1 reads SGHVS; CDR2 reads FQNEAQ. The chain's CDR3 is CASSLAARLTGELFF. For the CDR3, the DNA is TGTGCCAGCAGCTTAGCAGCTAGACTCACCGGGGAGCTGTTTTTT.

The genes are TRBV15 and TRBJ2-3, with 7 positions matching TRBD2. CDR1 and CDR2 from the germline V gene are LNHNV and YYDKDF (reference sequence). The ends lost 4 bases at V and 3 bases at J; junction bases unmatched: 4. This CDR3 is built from 14 residues. In nucleotides, the CDR3 is TGTGCCACCAGCACCCGACTAGCAACAGATACGCAGTATTTT. This sequence encodes CATSTRLATDTQYF.

This clone showed up just once. The chain uses TRBV3-1 (or the pseudogene TRBV3-2) and TRBJ2-3; 9 bases agree with TRBD2. After removal of 4 bases from V and 2 bases from J, the junction contained 10 bases not matched to a gene. The germline V gene has CDR1 LGHDT and CDR2 YNNKEL (reference sequence). The CDR3 runs to 17 residues. The CDR3 protein is CASSPGPGLADTDTQYF. CDR3 DNA sequence: TGTGCCAGCAGCCCTGGCCCGGGACTAGCTGACACAGATACGCAGTATTTT.

The chain couples TRBV7-9 to TRBJ2-2; D is unclear. V was cut by 5 bases and J by 4 bases, with 8 bases left in between. Germline lookup yields CDR1 SEHNR and CDR2 FQNEAQ (reference sequence). The CDR3 extends over 13 amino acids. The CDR3 here is CASSRRLTGELFF. The CDR3, as DNA: TGTGCCAGCAGCCGGAGACTCACCGGGGAGCTGTTTTTT.

This clone showed up just a few times. The chain couples TRBV2 to TRBJ2-1; 8 nucleotides agree with TRBD2. The CDR3 totals 17 residues. The germline CDR1 and CDR2 sequences are SNHLY and FYNNEI. J gave up 10 bases and V 7 bases, and 21 bases lay outside the gene matches. The CDR3: CASNAGGIGAVLGEQFF. Written as DNA, the CDR3 is TGTGCCAGCAACGCGGGGGGTATCGGGGCTGTCCTCGGGGAGCAGTTCTTC.

The V call is TRBV7-9, the J call TRBJ2-7; TRBD1 is a possible D gene (6 bases). The V end was cut by 1 base, the J end by 7 bases, with 17 bases between. The length of the CDR3 is 15 residues. From germline, CDR1 is SEHNR and CDR2 FQNEAQ (reference sequence). CDR3 sequence: CASSLEGHPVWEQYF. CDR3 DNA: TGTGCCAGCAGCTTAGAGGGACATCCCGTTTGGGAGCAGTACTTC.

This chain links TRBV5-1 with TRBJ2-5; no reliable D call. Germline V gene lookup returns CDR1 SGHRS and CDR2 YFSETQ. V lost 4 bases and J lost 4, with 11 bases in between. This CDR3 is 13 amino acids long. The CDR3 here is CASSVRARETQYF. CDR3 nucleotide sequence: TGCGCCAGCAGCGTGAGAGCGCGAGAGACCCAGTACTTC.

The gene calls are TRBV7-2 and TRBJ2-5; the D is unclear. CDR1 and CDR2 from the germline V gene are SGHTA and FQGNSA. The length of the CDR3 is 14 residues. Deletions cut 1 base from V and 2 bases from J, with 8 bases between. CDR3 in amino acids: CASSLVMAQETQYF. The CDR3 nucleotides are TGTGCCAGCAGCTTAGTGATGGCTCAAGAGACCCAGTACTTC.

This clone showed up just a few times. V usage is TRBV3-1 (or the pseudogene TRBV3-2) and J usage is TRBJ1-6; the D gene is possibly TRBD1 (6 bases). CDR1 and CDR2 from the germline V gene are LGHDT and YNNKEL (reference sequence). Trimming removed 7 bases from V and 7 bases from J, with 14 bases in between. The CDR3 contains 14 residues. The CDR3 region is CASTDDRSNSPLHF. The CDR3 nucleotides are TGTGCCAGCACCGATGACAGGTCAAATTCACCCCTCCACTTT.

The rearrangement uses TRBV18 and TRBJ2-7; 7 bases are a match to TRBD2. Unmatched junction bases numbered 6, after V lost 2 bases and J lost 5 bases. The CDR3 totals 14 residues. The germline V gene encodes CDR1 KGHSH and CDR2 LQKENI. CDR3 region: CASSPSTSSHEQYF. The CDR3, as DNA: TGTGCCAGCTCACCATCGACTAGCAGCCACGAGCAGTACTTC.

V and J are TRBV11-2 and TRBJ2-7, with TRBD1 matching over 7 bases. V shed 5 bases, J shed 2 bases, and the junction held 9 bases outside the gene matches. The length of the CDR3 is 15 residues. Germline V gene lookup returns CDR1 SGHAT and CDR2 FQNNGV. CDR3 DNA: TGTGCCAGCAGCCGCCCCGACAGGGTTCCCTACGAGCAGTACTTC. It yields the protein CASSRPDRVPYEQYF.

V usage is TRBV5-5 and J usage is TRBJ2-7; 7 bases align to TRBD1. Per the germline V gene, CDR1 is SGHKS and CDR2 is YYEKEE (reference sequence). V dropped 3 bases and J dropped 6; count of bases not matched to a gene: 9. CDR3 length: 14 residues. In DNA, the CDR3 is TGTGCCAGCAGCTCGGGACAGTGGGCAGTCGAGCAGTACTTC. Its translation: CASSSGQWAVEQYF.

The chain joins TRBV4-3 to TRBJ2-5, with 12 nucleotides matching TRBD1. V lost 0 bases, J lost 7 bases, and 9 bases stayed unmatched. The V gene's germline CDR1 is LGHNA and CDR2 YSLEER. CDR3 length equals 17 residues. The CDR3 DNA reads TGCGCCAGCAGCCAAGATTGGGGGACAGGGGGCTTGGGGACCCAGTACTTC. Protein product: CASSQDWGTGGLGTQYF.

This clone was recorded a few times. The chain recombines TRBV4-3 with TRBJ2-2; D might be TRBD2 (6 bases). Germline V CDR1 and CDR2: LGHNA, YSLEER. The CDR3 runs to 17 residues. Trimming removed 3 bases at V and 7 bases at J, with 21 bases between. CDR3 residues: CASSQSRTRGTDGELFF. CDR3 bases: TGCGCCAGCAGCCAGAGCCGGACTCGGGGGACTGACGGGGAGCTGTTTTTT.

This sequence joins TRBV6-5 and TRBJ1-5; 9 bases match TRBD1. CDR1 and CDR2 from the germline V gene are MNHEY and SVGAGI. This CDR3 is 14 amino acids long. After removal of 6 bases from V and 4 bases from J, the junction contained 4 bases not matched to a gene. The CDR3 loop reads CASSRGTGNQPQHF. The CDR3 DNA sequence: TGTGCCAGCAGCCGCGGGACAGGGAATCAGCCCCAGCATTTT.

This chain joins TRBV6-5 and TRBJ2-3; 9 bases match TRBD1. Germline V gives CDR1 MNHEY, CDR2 SVGAGI. V dropped 6 bases and J dropped 3; count of bases not matched to a gene: 7. The CDR3 runs 15 residues. The CDR3 bases are TGTGCCAGCAGGGACAGGGGTTCAGGTACAGATACGCAGTATTTT. The encoded protein is CASRDRGSGTDTQYF.

Remarks on this clone: Other nucleotide sequences in the sample specify the same CDR3. V is TRBV28 and J is TRBJ1-3; D is perhaps TRBD1 (5 bases). Germline V gene sequence: CDR1 MDHEN, CDR2 SYDVKM. Deletions cut 3 bases from V and 1 base from J, with 10 bases between. This CDR3 region has 15 residues. The CDR3 DNA sequence: TGTGCCAGCAGTTTCCAGGGAGGGTCTGGAAACACCATATATTTT. Its translation is CASSFQGGSGNTIYF. The full variable domain, with the rest looked up from reference TRBV28 and TRBJ1-3, is DVKVTQSSRYLVKRTGEKVFLECVQDMDHENMFWYRQDPGLGLRLIYFSYDVKMKEKGDIPEGYSVSREKKERFSLILESASTNQTSMYLCASSFQGGSGNTIYFGEGSWLTVV.

The V gene is TRBV19, the J gene TRBJ1-5; 8 bases are a match to TRBD1. The CDR3 consists of 17 residues. Germline loops: CDR1 LNHDA, CDR2 SQIVND (reference sequence). V lost 2 bases to trimming and J lost 1 base; unmatched junction nucleotides: 7. The CDR3 region is CASSIRTGILSNQPQHF. DNA for the CDR3: TGTGCCAGTAGTATACGGACAGGGATATTGAGCAATCAGCCCCAGCATTTT.

This chain connects TRBV6-1 to TRBJ1-6; TRBD1 matches 7 bases. This CDR3 is built from 12 residues. The germline CDR1 and CDR2 sequences are MNHNS and SASEGT. Trimming took 2 bases from V and 14 from J; bases not matched to a gene: 3. Written as DNA, the CDR3 is TGTGCCAGCAGTGAAAGACAGGGCACCCTCCACTTT. Translating gives CASSERQGTLHF.

The gene calls are TRBV7-9 and TRBJ2-5; weak D call: TRBD1 (5 bases). The CDR3 contains 15 residues. V lost 4 bases and J lost 5, with 17 bases in between. CDR1 and CDR2 from the germline V gene are SEHNR and FQNEAQ (reference sequence). In nucleotides, the CDR3 is TGTGCCAGCAGCTCACAGGACATCTCTGAGGAGACCCAGTACTTC. Residues: CASSSQDISEETQYF.

The V call is TRBV12-5, the J call TRBJ2-7, with TRBD2 matching over 11 bases. Germline V CDR1 and CDR2: LGHNT, FRNRAP. There are 15 residues in the CDR3. After removal of 1 base from V and 6 bases from J, the junction contained 5 bases not matched to a gene. In nucleotides, the CDR3 is TGTGCTAGTGGTTTGGCCCGACTAGCGGGGTCCGAGCAGTACTTC. This translates into CASGLARLAGSEQYF.

V is TRBV15 and J is TRBJ1-5; no firm D call. This CDR3 comprises 16 residues. CDR1 and CDR2 from the germline V gene are LNHNV and YYDKDF (reference sequence). V was shortened by 0 bases and J by 1 base, with 10 bases between the two germline ends. CDR3 region: CATSRDLGGSNQPQHF. In DNA form, the CDR3 reads TGTGCCACCAGCAGAGATCTGGGAGGGAGCAATCAGCCCCAGCATTTT. The full variable domain, in which reference TRBV15 and TRBJ1-5 provide the parts outside the CDR3, is DAMVIQNPRYQVTQFGKPVTLSCSQTLNHNVMYWYQQKSSQAPKLLFHYYDKDFNNEADTPDNFQSRRPNTSFCFLDIRSPGLGDTAMYLCATSRDLGGSNQPQHFGDGTRLSIL.

The gene calls are TRBV4-3 and TRBJ1-3; TRBD1 matches at 7 bases. Germline V gene data show CDR1 as LGHNA and CDR2 as YSLEER. V was pared by 4 bases and J by 3 bases, with 9 bases of the junction left unmatched. This CDR3 is built from 16 residues. Here the CDR3 DNA reads TGCGCCAGCAGCCCCCACAGGGGTCTCGTTGGAAACACCATATATTTT. Its protein is CASSPHRGLVGNTIYF.

The table lists this clone with a count of one. V gene TRBV27 combines with J gene TRBJ2-5, with 7 bases matching TRBD1. The CDR3 is 13 amino acids. CDR1 is MNHEY, CDR2 SMNVEV, per germline (reference sequence). The J segment lost 5 bases and the V segment lost 3 bases, leaving 3 bases of the junction unmatched. The CDR3 DNA follows: TGTGCCAGCAGTTTGCAGGGGGTGGAGACCCAGTACTTC. This sequence encodes CASSLQGVETQYF.

The chain combines TRBV5-6 with TRBJ1-6, with D tentatively TRBD1 (5 bases). V dropped 2 bases and J dropped 4 bases, with 13 bases sitting between them. CDR1 is SGHDT, CDR2 YYEEEE, per germline. The CDR3 has 16 residues. The CDR3 spells CASSLSGLGYNSPLHF. Written as DNA, the CDR3 is TGTGCCAGCAGCTTATCAGGGCTGGGATATAATTCACCCCTCCACTTT.